The rows below give T cell receptor beta chains drawn from one sample of a study of PD-1 blockade in classical Hodgkin lymphoma. Here immunoSEQ multiplex PCR was the method, and the copy in TCRdb shows in-frame clones only, minus some. Of about 35,000 clones listed, 75% to 95% are singletons. The sample consisted of CD4+ T cells from blood, taken at baseline. Every receptor here comes from a human donor with classical Hodgkin lymphoma. The CDR3 runs from the conserved cysteine through the conserved F or W. D genes are given only for firm matches. The size entry is marked missing in some rows and otherwise reads once, few, many or a size class.

v_call	clone_size	d_call	j_call	cdr3_nt	cdr3_aa
TRBV5-1	.	.	TRBJ2-7	TGCGCCAGCAGCCCGAACTCAGGGTCTACCTACGAGCAGTACTTC	CASSPNSGSTYEQYF
TRBV27	few	.	TRBJ1-5	TGTGCCAGCAGACCAACACTAACAAGCAATCAGCCCCAGCATTTT	CASRPTLTSNQPQHF
TRBV11-2	.	.	TRBJ2-1	TGTGCCAGCAGTAAAAGCGGCAGTGAGCAGTTCTTC	CASSKSGSEQFF
TRBV7-9	.	.	TRBJ2-3	TGTGCCAGCAGCCGAACTGATACGCAGTATTTT	CASSRTDTQYF
TRBV19	.	.	TRBJ2-3	TGTGCCAGTGGCCTGGGGGGAGGTTCGGTAGATACGCAGTATTTT	CASGLGGGSVDTQYF
TRBV15	.	TRBD1	TRBJ2-5	TGTGCCACCAGCGCCGGGACAGAGCAAGAGACCCAGTACTTC	CATSAGTEQETQYF
TRBV5-5	.	.	TRBJ1-2	TGTGCCAGCAGCTTGTTAGGACCGAGAGGTGGTGGCTACACCTTC	CASSLLGPRGGGYTF
TRBV6-5	.	TRBD2	TRBJ2-7	TGTGCCAGCAGCCCCGGGGAAGCGGGAGCCCACGAGCAGTACTTC	CASSPGEAGAHEQYF
TRBV11-2	once	.	TRBJ1-1	TGTGCCAGCAGCTTGTGGGACACTGAAGCTTTCTTT	CASSLWDTEAFF
TRBV5-1	.	.	TRBJ2-3	TGCGCCAGCGGGGTGACAGATACGCAGTATTTT	CASGVTDTQYF
TRBV2	.	.	TRBJ1-5	TGTGCCAGCAGTTTCGACACGAATCAGCCCCAGCATTTT	CASSFDTNQPQHF
TRBV19	.	TRBD1	TRBJ2-7	TGTGCCAGTAGCCGGGACAGAAGTTACGAGCAGTACTTC	CASSRDRSYEQYF
TRBV6-4	.	.	TRBJ1-1	TGTGCCAGCAGCTACTCCCGTGGCACTGAAGCTTTCTTT	CASSYSRGTEAFF
TRBV12-1	once	.	TRBJ1-2	TGTGCCAGCAGCTTCCCTCCCTGGGGGAGACCTAACTATGGCTACACCTTC	CASSFPPWGRPNYGYTF
TRBV5-1	.	.	TRBJ1-1	TGCGCCAGCAGCTTGGCCGGGGGGACGGTGAACACTGAAGCTTTCTTT	CASSLAGGTVNTEAFF
TRBV6-1	.	.	TRBJ2-3	TGTGCCAGCAAAGTTACAGCTAGCACAGATACGCAGTATTTT	CASKVTASTDTQYF
TRBV18	.	TRBD1	TRBJ1-1	TGTGCCAGCTCACCTGGGACAGGGTATGCTGAAGCTTTCTTT	CASSPGTGYAEAFF
TRBV18	once	TRBD2	TRBJ2-1	TGTGCCAGCTCACCTTCCGGAGGGGTTAGCGGAGCGGGGTCCTACAATGAGCAGTTCTTC	CASSPSGGVSGAGSYNEQFF